This entry lists 3 T cell receptor beta chains sequenced from one sample in a study of OX40 agonist ivuxolimab in advanced cancers. Produced via immunoSEQ multiplex PCR; TCRdb's table is partial and in-frame only. This sample yields more than 20,000 clones, of which about 77% are seen a single time; nearly 9.5% belongs to the top ten. Sequences were derived from CD4+ or CD8+ T cells sorted from blood, sampled in a trial of the OX40 agonist ivuxolimab. Receptors were obtained from an adult with an advanced solid tumor such as melanoma, head and neck, liver or kidney cancer.

This clone was seen a single time. The chain couples TRBV5-5 to TRBJ2-7, with D possibly being TRBD1 (6 bases). Germline assignment: CDR1 SGHKS and CDR2 YYEKEE (reference sequence). This CDR3 contains 15 residues. Trimming removed 0 bases from V and 0 bases from J, with 10 bases in between. The CDR3 region is CASSLDQGPSYEQYF. In DNA, the CDR3 is TGTGCCAGCAGCTTGGATCAGGGGCCCTCCTACGAGCAGTACTTC.

This clone has just a few counts. The chain uses TRBV30 and TRBJ1-4; D gene ambiguous. The CDR3 is made up of 12 amino acids. With 0 bases removed from V and 8 bases from J, the gap between germline ends came to 7 bases. Per germline, CDR1 GTSNPN and CDR2 SVGIG (reference sequence). CDR3 bases: TGTGCCTGGAGTGTACAAGGGGAAAAACTGTTTTTT. Protein sequence: CAWSVQGEKLFF.

The V call is TRBV27, the J call TRBJ2-2; 10 bases are a match to TRBD1. This CDR3 comprises 19 residues. V gave up 5 bases and J gave up 1 base; unmatched junction bases: 13. Germline V gives CDR1 MNHEY, CDR2 SMNVEV (reference sequence). The CDR3 DNA reads as TGTGCCAGCAGTCTCCGGGACAGGGGATCCCTGAGGAACACCGGGGAGCTGTTTTTT. Translating it yields CASSLRDRGSLRNTGELFF.